This is a list of T cell receptor beta chains from one sample in a study of chemoradiotherapy in HPV16-positive cancers. Measured with immunoSEQ multiplex PCR; TCRdb has only the in-frame clones, and not every one. Here the sample spans about 32,000 clones, about 89% being singletons. The sequences come from blood, collected from a patient who underwent chemoradiotherapy. These receptors all stem from a human donor with HPV-associated anogenital cancer. CDR3s include the opening cysteine and the closing phenylalanine or tryptophan. The order of the fields is J gene, V gene, D gene, clone size, CDR3 protein, CDR3 DNA. A D gene is named only where the DNA matches it firmly. A clone size is listed for some rows: how often the clone was seen (once, few, many), or a class if it is expanded.

TRBJ1-5,TRBV5-6,.,.,CASSLPGDGPQHF,TGTGCCAGCAGCTTACCGGGTGATGGGCCCCAGCATTTT
TRBJ2-7,TRBV27,.,.,CASRPGPLYEQYF,TGTGCCAGCCGACCGGGACCCCTCTACGAGCAGTACTTC
TRBJ1-4,TRBV5-1,TRBD1,.,CASSLVPGGEKLFF,TGCGCCAGCAGCTTGGTACCAGGGGGTGAAAAACTGTTTTTT
TRBJ2-5,TRBV11-2,TRBD2,.,CASSLVTSDRETQYF,TGTGCCAGCAGCTTAGTAACTAGCGATAGGGAGACCCAGTACTTC
TRBJ1-5,TRBV5-1,.,.,CASSLTDRGRPQHF,TGCGCCAGCAGCTTGACGGACCGAGGGCGGCCCCAGCATTTT
TRBJ2-3,TRBV11-2,.,.,CASSSNSRGDTQYF,TGTGCCAGCAGCTCCAACTCTAGAGGAGATACGCAGTATTTT
TRBJ2-7,TRBV7-2,TRBD2,.,CASSLVSGGGSYEQYF,TGTGCCAGCAGCTTAGTGTCGGGGGGAGGCTCCTACGAGCAGTACTTC
TRBJ2-7,TRBV6-5,TRBD1,.,CASSLGAGGYEQYF,TGTGCCAGCAGTCTTGGGGCAGGGGGCTACGAGCAGTACTTC
TRBJ2-1,TRBV10-3,.,few,CAISEGEGDTNEQFF,TGTGCCATCAGTGAGGGCGAGGGGGACACCAATGAGCAGTTCTTC
TRBJ2-7,TRBV4-3,.,.,CASSSTLSYEQYF,TGCGCCAGCAGCTCGACCCTCTCCTACGAGCAGTACTTC
TRBJ2-1,TRBV7-9,.,.,CASSLMGPAYNEQFF,TGTGCCAGCAGCTTAATGGGACCAGCATACAATGAGCAGTTCTTC
TRBJ1-6,TRBV30,.,.,CAWRGDLSYSPLHF,TGTGCCTGGAGGGGAGACCTGAGTTATTCACCCCTCCACTTT
TRBJ2-5,TRBV5-1,TRBD1,.,CASSLGPGQGLQETQYF,TGCGCCAGCAGCCTGGGCCCGGGACAGGGACTTCAAGAGACCCAGTACTTC
TRBJ2-1,TRBV7-9,.,.,CASSLALDEGEQFF,TGTGCCAGCAGCTTAGCGCTAGACGAGGGTGAGCAGTTCTTC
TRBJ2-1,TRBV7-9,TRBD1,medium-sized,CASSLSGTGDYNEQFF,TGTGCCAGCAGCTTATCCGGGACAGGTGACTACAATGAGCAGTTCTTC
TRBJ2-7,TRBV10-3,TRBD1,.,CAISEGKGQGAREQYF,TGTGCCATCAGTGAGGGCAAGGGACAGGGGGCCAGGGAGCAGTACTTC
TRBJ2-7,TRBV5-5,TRBD1,.,CASSLENTGGSYEQYF,TGTGCCAGCAGCTTGGAGAATACAGGGGGGTCCTACGAGCAGTACTTC
TRBJ2-5,TRBV10-3,TRBD2,.,CAITSGGGKETQYF,TGTGCCATCACCTCTGGCGGGGGGAAAGAGACCCAGTACTTC
TRBJ2-7,TRBV7-6,.,.,CASSQDGPYEQYF,TGTGCCAGCAGCCAGGACGGTCCCTACGAGCAGTACTTC
TRBJ2-7,TRBV4-1,.,once,CASSPSSTGAYEQYF,TGCGCCAGCAGCCCATCGTCGACGGGGGCCTACGAGCAGTACTTC
TRBJ1-2,TRBV6-1,.,few,CASGGLGIYGYTF,TGTGCCTCGGGGGGCCTTGGGATCTATGGCTACACCTTC
TRBJ2-4,TRBV4-1,.,.,CASSPLVPAKNIQYF,TGCGCCAGCAGCCCCTTAGTCCCTGCCAAAAACATTCAGTACTTC
TRBJ1-5,TRBV7-2,.,.,CASSLGGISNQPQHF,TGTGCCAGCAGCTTAGGAGGAATTAGCAATCAGCCCCAGCATTTT
TRBJ2-3,TRBV7-3,TRBD2,once,CASSIAGATDTQYF,TGTGCCAGCAGCATAGCGGGAGCCACAGATACGCAGTATTTT
TRBJ1-1,TRBV19,TRBD1,.,CASSPGTGRRGEAFF,TGTGCCAGTAGCCCCGGGACAGGGAGAAGGGGTGAAGCTTTCTTT
TRBJ2-7,TRBV30,TRBD1,.,CAWSVAGTGTYEQYF,TGTGCCTGGAGTGTAGCGGGGACAGGGACTTACGAGCAGTACTTC